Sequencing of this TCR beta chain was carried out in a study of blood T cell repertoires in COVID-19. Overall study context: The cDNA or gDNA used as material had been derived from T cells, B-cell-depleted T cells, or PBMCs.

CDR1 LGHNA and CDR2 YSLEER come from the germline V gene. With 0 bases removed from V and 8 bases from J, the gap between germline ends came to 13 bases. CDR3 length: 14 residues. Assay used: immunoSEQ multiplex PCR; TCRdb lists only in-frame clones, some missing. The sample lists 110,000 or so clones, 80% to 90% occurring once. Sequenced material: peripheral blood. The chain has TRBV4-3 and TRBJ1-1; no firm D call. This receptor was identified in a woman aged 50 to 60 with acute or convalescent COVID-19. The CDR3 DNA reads TGCGCCAGCAGCCAAGATGAGGCGGAGGGAGAAGCTTTCTTT. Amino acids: CASSQDEAEGEAFF.